This T cell receptor (beta chain) originates from a study of T-cell reconstitution after alpha-beta-depleted transplantation in children. This clonotype came up a few times. Using unique molecular identifiers, the investigators prepared the TCRbeta library. TCRdb fed the PCR reads into MiXCR, producing one record per CDR3 protein. Among fewer than 250,000 distinct CDR3 sequences, approximately 17% were seen once, and the ten largest hold 43%. V was pared by 8 bases and J by 0 bases, with 11 bases between. The CDR3 spans 14 residues. Germline loops: CDR1 ENHRY, CDR2 SYGVKD. The chain carries TRBV10-3 and TRBJ1-3, with D possibly being TRBD1 (5 bases). Sample: PBMCs, mostly from graft donor cells, taken 360 days after TCRalphabeta/CD19-depleted stem cell transplant. This clonotype was obtained from a male patient aged 2-15 years who had a stem cell transplant for acute lymphoblastic leukemia, so the T cells may come from the graft donor. CDR3 residues: CAIGGMGSGNTIYF. CDR3 DNA: TGTGCCATCGGGGGTATGGGCTCTGGAAACACCATATATTTT.